This T cell receptor beta chain was retrieved from a study of blood T cell repertoires in COVID-19. The germline V gene has CDR1 MGHRA and CDR2 YSYEKL. The CDR3 extends over 19 amino acids. Trimming at V came to 6 bases and at J to 0 bases, leaving 13 bases not matched to a gene. Profiled with immunoSEQ multiplex PCR; TCRdb holds only in-frame clones, not every one. The table lists 250,000 to 400,000 clones, 85% to 90% of them singletons, with less than 3.5% in the top ten. V gene TRBV4-1 combines with J gene TRBJ2-6; 8 nucleotides agree with TRBD1. Material: peripheral blood. The clonotype comes from a woman younger than 45 with COVID-19, enrolled during active disease. CDR3 sequence (DNA): TGCGCCAGCAGTTCCTCCTCGGGACAGGTCCTCTCTGGGGCCAACGTCCTGACTTTC. Protein: CASSSSSGQVLSGANVLTF.